This TCR beta chain was recorded in a study of T-cell reconstitution after alpha-beta-depleted transplantation in children. As it was prepared, the TCRbeta library received unique molecular identifiers. TCRdb reprocessed the PCR reads via MiXCR and lists one record per CDR3 protein. The data hold some 490,000 distinct CDR3 sequences, with about 12% observed a single time. The V gene's germline CDR1 is MNHEY and CDR2 SMNVEV (reference sequence). The CDR3 covers 16 residues. Deletions cut 8 bases from V and 0 bases from J, with 17 bases between. Here the sequenced sample was PBMCs from the stem cell graft donor, taken from the stem cell graft. The clonotype was recovered from a human donor who donated a stem cell graft to a child with combined immunodeficiency. V is TRBV27 and J is TRBJ2-1; TRBD2 might be the D (7 bases). The CDR3 is CASLRRGGNSYNEQFF. CDR3 coding DNA: TGTGCCAGCCTTCGGAGGGGGGGTAACTCCTACAATGAGCAGTTCTTC.